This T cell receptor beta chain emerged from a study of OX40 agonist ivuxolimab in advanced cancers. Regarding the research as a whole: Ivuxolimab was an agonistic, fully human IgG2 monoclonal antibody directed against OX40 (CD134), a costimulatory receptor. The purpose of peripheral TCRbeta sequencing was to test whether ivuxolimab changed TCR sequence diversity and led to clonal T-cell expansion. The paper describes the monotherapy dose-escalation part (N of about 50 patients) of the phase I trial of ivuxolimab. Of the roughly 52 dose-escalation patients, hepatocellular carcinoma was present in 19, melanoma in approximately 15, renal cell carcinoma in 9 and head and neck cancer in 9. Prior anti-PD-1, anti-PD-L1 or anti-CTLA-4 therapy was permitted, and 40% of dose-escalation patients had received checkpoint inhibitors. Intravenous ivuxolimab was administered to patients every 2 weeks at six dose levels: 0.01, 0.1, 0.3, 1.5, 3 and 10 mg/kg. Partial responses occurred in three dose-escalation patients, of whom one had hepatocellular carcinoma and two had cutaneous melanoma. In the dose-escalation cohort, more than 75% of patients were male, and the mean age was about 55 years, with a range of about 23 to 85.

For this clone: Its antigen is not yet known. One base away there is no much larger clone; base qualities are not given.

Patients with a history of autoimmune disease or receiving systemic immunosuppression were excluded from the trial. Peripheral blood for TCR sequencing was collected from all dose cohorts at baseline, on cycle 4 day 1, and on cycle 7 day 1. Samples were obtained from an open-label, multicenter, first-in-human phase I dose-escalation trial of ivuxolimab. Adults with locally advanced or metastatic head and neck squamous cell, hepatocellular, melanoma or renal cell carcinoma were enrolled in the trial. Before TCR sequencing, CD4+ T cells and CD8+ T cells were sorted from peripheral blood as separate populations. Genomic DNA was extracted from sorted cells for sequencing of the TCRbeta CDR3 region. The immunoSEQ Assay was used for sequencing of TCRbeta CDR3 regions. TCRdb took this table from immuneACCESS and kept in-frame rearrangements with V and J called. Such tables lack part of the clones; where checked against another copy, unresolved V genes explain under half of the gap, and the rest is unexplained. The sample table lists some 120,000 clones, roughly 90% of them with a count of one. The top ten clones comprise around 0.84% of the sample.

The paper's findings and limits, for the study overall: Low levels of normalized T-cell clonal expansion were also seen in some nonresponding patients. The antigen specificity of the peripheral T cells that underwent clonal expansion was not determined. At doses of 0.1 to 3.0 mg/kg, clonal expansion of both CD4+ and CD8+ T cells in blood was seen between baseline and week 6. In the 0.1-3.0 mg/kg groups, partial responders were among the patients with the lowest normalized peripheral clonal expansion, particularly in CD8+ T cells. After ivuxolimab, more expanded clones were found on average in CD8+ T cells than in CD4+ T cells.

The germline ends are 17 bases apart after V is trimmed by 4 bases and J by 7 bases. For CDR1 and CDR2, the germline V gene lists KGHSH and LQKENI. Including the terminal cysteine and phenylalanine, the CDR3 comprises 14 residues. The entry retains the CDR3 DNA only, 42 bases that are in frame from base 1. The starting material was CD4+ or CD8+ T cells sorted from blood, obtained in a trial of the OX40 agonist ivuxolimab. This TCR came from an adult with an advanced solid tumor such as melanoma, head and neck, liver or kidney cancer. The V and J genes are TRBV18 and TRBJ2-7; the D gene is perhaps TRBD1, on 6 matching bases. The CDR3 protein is CASSLRDTVSEQYF. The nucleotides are TGTGCCAGCTCACTCCGGGACACTGTATCTGAGCAGTACTTC. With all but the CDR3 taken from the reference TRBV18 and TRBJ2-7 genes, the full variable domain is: NAGVMQNPRHLVRRRGQEARLRCSPMKGHSHVYWYRQLPEEGLKFMVYLQKENIIDESGMPKERFSAEFPKEGPSILRIQQVVRGDSAAYFCASSLRDTVSEQYFGPGTRLTVT.